The 19 T cell receptor beta chains below all came from one sample that was sequenced in a study of shared clonotypes between healthy human individuals. Profiled with immunoSEQ multiplex PCR; TCRdb holds only in-frame clones, not every one. The data hold some 1.4 million clones, with around 97% observed a single time. The specimen sequenced was naive CD4+ T cells sorted from blood. Subset described: CD45RA+ positively selected. The receptors were sampled from a man aged 25-45 years in good health.

J is TRBJ2-7 and V is TRBV6-6, with 7 bases lining up with TRBD1. Germline V gene data show CDR1 as MNHNY and CDR2 as SVGAGI (reference sequence). CDR3 length equals 15 residues. V gave up 6 bases and J gave up 6 bases; unmatched junction bases: 14. For the CDR3, the DNA is TGTGCCAGCAGACACCCCCGGGACAGTGCCCTCGAGCAGTACTTC. Translation: CASRHPRDSALEQYF.

This chain connects TRBV7-9 to TRBJ2-5; D gene unclear. CDR3 length: 14 amino acids. CDR1 and CDR2 (germline): SEHNR, FQNEAQ (reference sequence). V was shortened by 5 bases and J by 2 bases, with 12 bases between the two germline ends. The CDR3 sequence: CASSTPGLQETQYF. In DNA form, the CDR3 reads TGTGCCAGCAGCACGCCGGGCCTTCAAGAGACCCAGTACTTC.

The chain links TRBV28 to TRBJ2-7; D may be TRBD1 or TRBD2 (5 bases each). Between the trimmed V and J ends, which lost 7 bases and 3 bases, there was a span of 22 bases. The CDR3 extends over 16 amino acids. Germline V lookup: CDR1 MDHEN, CDR2 SYDVKM. The CDR3 coding sequence is TGTGCCAGCAACGGGGCACAGCTTGCCTTCCTCTACGAGCAGTACTTC. This translates into CASNGAQLAFLYEQYF.

This clone was seen a single time. The genes are TRBV7-9 and TRBJ2-2, with 9 nucleotides matching TRBD2. The CDR3 runs to 18 residues. CDR1 and CDR2 (germline): SEHNR, FQNEAQ (reference sequence). After removal of 5 bases from V and 4 bases from J, the junction contained 14 bases not matched to a gene. DNA of the CDR3: TGTGCCAGCAGCCGATCCGGCGGGAGGGCCCATGGCACCGGGGAGCTGTTTTTT. It specifies CASSRSGGRAHGTGELFF. Full variable domain (rest looked up from reference TRBV7-9 and TRBJ2-2): DTGVSQNPRHKITKRGQNVTFRCDPISEHNRLYWYRQTLGQGPEFLTYFQNEAQLEKSRLLSDRFSAERPKGSFSTLEIQRTEQGDSAMYLCASSRSGGRAHGTGELFFGEGSRLTVL.

V is TRBV29-1 and J is TRBJ2-1; 10 positions match TRBD2. Germline-derived CDR1 and CDR2 are SQVTM and ANQGSEA. This CDR3 contains 12 residues. J was trimmed by 14 bases and V by 7 bases; bases with no gene match: 11. The CDR3 loop is CSGGVAGGGEFF. The CDR3 region has the DNA TGCAGCGGTGGGGTAGCGGGAGGAGGTGAGTTCTTC.

The chain uses TRBV27 and TRBJ1-5; 7 bases agree with TRBD1. Germline V gives CDR1 MNHEY, CDR2 SMNVEV (reference sequence). The CDR3 consists of 14 residues. Trimming at V came to 5 bases and at J to 2 bases, leaving 3 bases not matched to a gene. The CDR3 here is CASSKQGGNQPQHF. CDR3 bases: TGTGCCAGCAGTAAGCAGGGGGGCAATCAGCCCCAGCATTTT.

The chain combines TRBV28 with TRBJ2-7, with D perhaps matching TRBD2 (6 bases). CDR3 length equals 12 residues. Germline CDR1 MDHEN, CDR2 SYDVKM. V gave up 6 bases and J gave up 6 bases, with 12 bases separating them. The CDR3 protein is CASSPTRGEQYF. The CDR3 nucleotides read TGTGCCAGCAGCCCGACTAGAGGCGAGCAGTACTTC.

This rearrangement joins TRBV29-1 to TRBJ2-5, with 11 positions matching TRBD2. After removal of 7 bases from V and 5 bases from J, the junction contained 9 bases not matched to a gene. Germline lookup yields CDR1 SQVTM and CDR2 ANQGSEA. This CDR3 is 14 amino acids long. This chain's CDR3 is CSEKLAGVSETQYF. In DNA, the CDR3 is TGCAGCGAGAAACTAGCGGGAGTTTCTGAGACCCAGTACTTC. Full variable domain (remainder filled in from reference TRBV29-1 and TRBJ2-5): SAVISQKPSRDICQRGTSLTIQCQVDSQVTMMFWYRQQPGQSLTLIATANQGSEATYESGFVIDKFPISRPNLTFSTLTVSNMSPEDSSIYLCSEKLAGVSETQYFGPGTRLLVL.

The rearrangement joins TRBV9 to TRBJ1-1; unclear D gene. Germline lookup yields CDR1 SGDLS and CDR2 YYNGEE. The CDR3 loop spans 14 amino acids. Trimming shortened V by 2 bases and J by 5 bases, and 13 bases separated the two germline ends. The CDR3 spells CASSVGRARTEAFF. CDR3 sequence (DNA): TGTGCCAGCAGCGTCGGACGGGCCAGGACTGAAGCTTTCTTT.

This clone was seen only once. The chain carries TRBV9 and TRBJ2-2; D gene uncertain. V dropped 4 bases and J dropped 7 bases, with 11 bases sitting between them. The CDR3 runs 13 residues. The germline CDR1 and CDR2 sequences are SGDLS and YYNGEE. The CDR3 region is CASSLHIVGELFF. The CDR3 nucleotides read TGTGCCAGCAGCTTGCACATTGTCGGGGAGCTGTTTTTT.

Remarks on this clone: At the DNA level, this CDR3 is encoded by other sequences in the same sample as well. The genes are TRBV9 and TRBJ2-7, with 7 bases that match TRBD1. Germline trimming cut 3 bases from V and 2 bases from J; bases unmatched to any gene: 5. The germline CDR1 and CDR2 sequences are SGDLS and YYNGEE. The CDR3 covers 14 residues. The CDR3 sequence is CASSAGTATYEQYF. CDR3 DNA: TGTGCCAGCAGCGCCGGGACAGCTACCTACGAGCAGTACTTC.

This clone was counted once. The rearrangement links TRBV2 to TRBJ1-2, with 9 bases that match TRBD1. V lost 6 bases, J lost 8 bases, and 10 bases stayed unmatched. Germline-derived CDR1 and CDR2 are SNHLY and FYNNEI. This CDR3 is 14 amino acids long. The CDR3 region is CASRDRDRVRGYTF. The CDR3 nucleotides read TGTGCCAGCAGGGACCGGGACAGGGTCCGCGGCTACACCTTC.

The gene calls are TRBV5-1 and TRBJ1-4; the match to TRBD1 covers 7 bases. The CDR3 contains 14 residues. Unmatched junction bases numbered 7, after V lost 5 bases and J lost 6 bases. Germline V gives CDR1 SGHRS, CDR2 YFSETQ. As DNA, the CDR3 is TGCGCCAGCAGGCCGGGACAGACCTATGAAAAACTGTTTTTT. This translates into CASRPGQTYEKLFF. Full variable domain (outside the CDR3, taken from reference TRBV5-1 and TRBJ1-4): KAGVTQTPRYLIKTRGQQVTLSCSPISGHRSVSWYQQTPGQGLQFLFEYFSETQRNKGNFPGRFSGRQFSNSRSEMNVSTLELGDSALYLCASRPGQTYEKLFFGSGTQLSVL.

The chain's CDR3 is CASSLDGTGDYEQYF. Written as DNA, the CDR3 is TGTGCCAGCAGCTTAGACGGGACAGGAGACTACGAGCAGTACTTC. The chain has TRBV7-9 and TRBJ2-7, with TRBD1 identical over 8 bases. Trimming removed 1 base from V and 3 bases from J; junction bases left unmatched: 5. Germline CDR1 and CDR2: SEHNR and FQNEAQ (reference sequence). CDR3 length: 15 residues.

The chain has TRBV7-3 and TRBJ2-5; D is perhaps TRBD2 (5 bases). V lost 5 bases and J lost 4, with 11 bases in between. Germline V lookup: CDR1 SGHTA, CDR2 FQGTGA. CDR3 length: 13 residues. This chain's CDR3 is CASSAGVGETQYF. In DNA, the CDR3 is TGTGCCAGCAGCGCCGGGGTAGGAGAGACCCAGTACTTC.

This chain links TRBV7-2 with TRBJ2-1, with 12 positions matching TRBD2. The V gene end was trimmed by 4 bases and the J gene end by 9 bases; junction bases not matched to a gene: 7. CDR1 is SGHTA, CDR2 FQGNSA, per germline. This CDR3 is 15 amino acids long. The CDR3 DNA follows: TGTGCCAGCAGCTCGACTAGCGGGAGTCTGGGTGAGCAGTTCTTC. It codes for CASSSTSGSLGEQFF.

This rearrangement joins TRBV6-5 to TRBJ2-5; D tentatively fits TRBD1 or TRBD2 (5 bases each). CDR1 and CDR2 from the germline V gene are MNHEY and SVGAGI. The CDR3 sequence is 12 residues long. V lost 6 bases and J lost 4, with 9 bases in between. The CDR3 sequence is CASSPGPETQYF. CDR3 sequence (DNA): TGTGCCAGCAGCCCGGGGCCAGAGACCCAGTACTTC.

V usage is TRBV19 and J usage is TRBJ1-2; 9 nucleotides agree with TRBD1. Germline V CDR1 and CDR2: LNHDA, SQIVND (reference sequence). This CDR3 has 13 residues. The V segment lost 5 bases and the J segment 6 bases; nucleotides outside the gene matches: 4. The DNA of the CDR3 is TGTGCCAGTAGTTGGGGACAGGGAGATGGCTACACCTTC. Its translation: CASSWGQGDGYTF.

V gene TRBV7-9 combines with J gene TRBJ2-7; weak D call: TRBD2 (7 bases). V was trimmed by 0 bases and J by 2 bases, leaving 14 bases between them. CDR1 is SEHNR and CDR2 is FQNEAQ in the germline V gene (reference sequence). This CDR3 has 16 amino acids. CDR3 amino acids: CASSLARGGLPYEQYF. The CDR3 coding sequence is TGTGCCAGCAGCTTAGCAAGGGGGGGTTTACCCTACGAGCAGTACTTC.